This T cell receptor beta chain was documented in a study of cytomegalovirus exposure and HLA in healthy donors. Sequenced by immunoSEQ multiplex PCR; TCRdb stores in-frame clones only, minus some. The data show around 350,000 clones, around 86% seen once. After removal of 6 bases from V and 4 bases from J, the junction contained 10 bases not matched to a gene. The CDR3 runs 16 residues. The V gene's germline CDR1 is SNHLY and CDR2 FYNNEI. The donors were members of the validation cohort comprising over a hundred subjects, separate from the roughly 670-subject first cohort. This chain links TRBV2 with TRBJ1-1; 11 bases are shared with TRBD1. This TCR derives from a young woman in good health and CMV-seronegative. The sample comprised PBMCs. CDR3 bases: TGTGCCAGCAGGGAGGGACAGGGGGATCGACGCACTGAAGCTTTCTTT. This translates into CASREGQGDRRTEAFF.